This T cell receptor beta chain was retrieved from a study of blood T cell repertoires in COVID-19. Study-wide context: Samples representing acute and convalescent COVID-19 were sourced from the United States, Italy and Spain.

Authors' analysis steps: Estimation of nucleated cell counts relied on the amplification of reference gene primers. Some clones are missing from TCRdb's copy, which holds only in-frame ones; the method was immunoSEQ multiplex PCR. That table furnishes V, J and clone size, whereas the DNA furnished D and trimming. This sample has around 200,000 clones, with 80% found just once. The CDR3 consists of 15 residues. The germline gives CDR1 KGHDR, CDR2 SFDVKD. Trimming took 4 bases from V and 6 from J; bases not matched to a gene: 6. This TCR came from a woman in her 70s with acute or convalescent COVID-19. The sequencing sample was made of peripheral blood. The rearrangement uses TRBV24-1 and TRBJ1-1, with TRBD1 matching over 11 bases. The CDR3: CATSDNGQGAAEAFF. The CDR3, as DNA: TGTGCCACCAGTGACAACGGACAGGGGGCCGCTGAAGCTTTCTTT.